The rows below give T cell receptor beta chains drawn from one sample of a study of blood T cell repertoires in COVID-19. TCRdb's table, derived via immunoSEQ multiplex PCR, lists solely in-frame clones and lacks some. This sample has 95,000 to 150,000 clones, with over 70% found just once. Sequenced sample: peripheral blood. The receptors come from a man aged 65 to 79 with acute or convalescent COVID-19. Both conserved end residues are part of each CDR3. A D gene is named only where the DNA matches it firmly.

d_call v_call cdr3_aa
TRBD1 TRBV6-1 CASSETGDNEKLFF
TRBD1 TRBV4-1 CASSQTPGQGNEKLFF
. TRBV19 CASSGGASGNTIYF
. TRBV15 CATSRDLSGDGKPQHF
TRBD1 TRBV14 CASSLPGQPNYGYTF
TRBD1 TRBV7-9 CASSLEGATDTQYF
TRBD1 TRBV9 CASSLGQGDSPLHF
TRBD1 TRBV5-5 CASSFDRVAAEAFF
. TRBV2 CASSEGGPDYEQYF
TRBD2 TRBV5-6 CASSHRLAGQFF
. TRBV5-1 CASSLEQATGGYTF
. TRBV7-3 CASSFGGTNTGELFF
. TRBV6-4 CASSDSTGVRTGRVGCYNEQFF
. TRBV24-1 CATSAPGLGGEKLFF
. TRBV7-2 CASSFDRTSYEQYF
. TRBV9 CASSVGGVNYEQYF
. TRBV27 CASSLWLGRGETQYF
. TRBV6-4 CASSENGVAGYTF
TRBD1 TRBV5-4 CASSPGQGEGLNYGYTF
. TRBV6-2/TRBV6-3 CASSSQFNEKLFF
. TRBV7-3 CASSLLSAGNTGELFF
. TRBV6-6 CASMREPNGYTF
. TRBV7-3 CASSQGGPEAFF
TRBD1 TRBV6-5 CASILGQGQDTQYF
TRBD1 TRBV29-1 CSVSGQGARTF
TRBD1 TRBV29-1 CSTRQGGTEAFF
TRBD2 TRBV7-3 CASSPQRGETQYF